One sample yielded the 23 T cell receptor beta chains listed below, sequenced in a study of T-cell reconstitution after alpha-beta-depleted transplantation in children. Molecular barcoding with unique molecular identifiers was used for the TCRbeta library. MiXCR was run by TCRdb on the PCR reads, yielding one entry per CDR3 protein. The sample consists of 330,000 or so distinct CDR3 sequences, over 9% of them appearing once. The specimen was PBMCs, collected before TCRalphabeta/CD19-depleted stem cell transplant. These receptors all come from a boy younger than two with acute myeloid leukemia, due to receive a stem cell transplant.

This clonotype was seen a few times. The chain carries TRBV27 and TRBJ2-3, with no clear D. In germline, CDR1 is MNHEY, CDR2 SMNVEV (reference sequence). The CDR3 has 12 residues. With 8 bases removed from V and 0 bases from J, the gap between germline ends came to 6 bases. CDR3 loop: CASGLSTDTQYF. The DNA of the CDR3 is TGTGCCAGCGGCCTTAGCACAGATACGCAGTATTTT.

This clonotype was recorded at least ten times. The gene calls are TRBV28 and TRBJ2-7, with TRBD1 matching over 10 bases. CDR1 is MDHEN and CDR2 is SYDVKM in the germline V gene. This CDR3 has 13 residues. Trimming cost V 10 bases and J 6 bases; bases outside gene matches: 9. The CDR3 sequence is CATYRDRGGEQYF. The CDR3 region has the DNA TGTGCCACCTACCGGGACAGGGGTGGCGAGCAGTACTTC.

The count of this clonotype is one. Just one base apart from a much larger clone, this may be a read error. This chain links TRBV11-1 with TRBJ2-2; TRBD2 agrees at 11 bases. J was trimmed by 5 bases and V by 7 bases; bases with no gene match: 15. The length of the CDR3 is 18 residues. Germline CDR1 SGHAT, CDR2 FQDESV (reference sequence). The CDR3 sequence is CASTWNPTSGVATGELFF. The DNA for the CDR3 is TGTGCCAGCACCTGGAACCCGACTAGCGGGGTGGCGACCGGGGAGCTGTTTTTT.

In this sample, this clonotype turned up many times. The J gene is TRBJ1-5, the V gene TRBV4-2, with TRBD1 matching 8 bases. The CDR3 extends over 17 amino acids. Unmatched junction bases numbered 8, after V lost 0 bases and J lost 4 bases. CDR1 is LGHNA and CDR2 is YNFKEQ in the germline V gene. CDR3 DNA sequence: TGTGCCAGCAGCCAAGATCGGGCAGGGGGCGCGAATCAGCCCCAGCATTTT. It specifies CASSQDRAGGANQPQHF.

The V call is TRBV5-1, the J call TRBJ2-6; D is unclear. The CDR3 totals 15 residues. CDR1 SGHRS and CDR2 YFSETQ come from the germline V gene. Trimming removed 0 bases at V and 0 bases at J, with 4 bases between. CDR3 protein: CASSLGLSGANVLTF. The CDR3 DNA follows: TGCGCCAGCAGCTTGGGCCTCTCTGGGGCCAACGTCCTGACTTTC.

This clonotype was seen at least ten times. The genes are TRBV6-1 and TRBJ2-7; D uncertain. V gave up 1 base and J gave up 13 bases, with 11 bases separating them. Germline V gene data show CDR1 as MNHNS and CDR2 as SASEGT. The CDR3 is 11 residues long. The CDR3 region is CASSEDGLGYF. The CDR3, as DNA: TGTGCCAGCAGTGAAGACGGGTTAGGATACTTC.

A few counts support this clonotype. The rearrangement joins TRBV7-6 to TRBJ2-7, with D uncertain. This CDR3 is built from 14 residues. V gave up 4 bases and J gave up 5 bases, with 15 bases separating them. Germline loops: CDR1 SGHVS, CDR2 FNYEAQ. CDR3 loop: CASSSPGLSHEQYF. CDR3 coding DNA: TGTGCCAGCAGCTCGCCGGGTCTGAGCCACGAGCAGTACTTC.

This clonotype was seen at least ten times. The chain carries TRBV28 and TRBJ2-7; 7 bases are shared with TRBD1. The V and J ends lost 8 bases and 0 bases, in that order; junction bases with no gene match: 4. CDR3 length: 13 amino acids. The germline V gene encodes CDR1 MDHEN and CDR2 SYDVKM. The CDR3 region is CASVDRSSYEQYF. For the CDR3, the DNA is TGTGCCAGCGTGGACAGGTCCTCCTACGAGCAGTACTTC.

This clonotype has ten or more counts. V usage is TRBV6-1 and J usage is TRBJ1-5; D call uncertain. CDR3 size: 14 residues. Germline CDR1 MNHNS, CDR2 SASEGT. Trimming took off 4 bases at V and 7 bases at J, with 14 bases between the two ends. The CDR3: CASSAAPGGQPQHF. Written as DNA, the CDR3 is TGTGCCAGCAGTGCGGCTCCGGGCGGGCAGCCCCAGCATTTT.

This clonotype was picked up a small number of times. The CDR3 nucleotides read TGTGCCAGCAGCTTAAGCGGGACTAGCGGGGACAACACCGGGGAGCTGTTTTTT. Translating gives CASSLSGTSGDNTGELFF. The chain employs TRBV7-2 and TRBJ2-2, with TRBD2 identical over 13 bases. V shed 2 bases and J 2 bases; nucleotides not matched to a gene: 5. CDR1 is SGHTA and CDR2 is FQGNSA in the germline V gene. CDR3 length: 18 residues.

This clonotype has ten or more counts. The chain joins TRBV5-5 to TRBJ1-2, with D hard to call. The CDR3 runs 13 residues. With 1 base removed from V and 3 bases from J, the gap between germline ends came to 7 bases. The V gene's germline CDR1 is SGHKS and CDR2 YYEKEE (reference sequence). The CDR3, as DNA: TGTGCCAGCAGCTTGATGGCTGACTATGGCTACACCTTC. This encodes CASSLMADYGYTF.

This clonotype was observed at least ten times. This CDR3 is CASSPGTGVLYGYTF. The CDR3 coding sequence is TGTGCCAGTAGTCCCGGGACAGGAGTGCTCTATGGCTACACCTTC. The chain carries TRBV19 and TRBJ1-2; TRBD1 aligns across 8 bases. Trimming took 5 bases from V and 4 from J; bases not matched to a gene: 9. CDR1 LNHDA and CDR2 SQIVND come from the germline V gene (reference sequence). The CDR3 length is 15 residues.

Note on this clonotype: A much larger clone differs by one base, so this may be a read error. The DNA for the CDR3 is TGTGGCAGCATGGCGGGGCGGGAAGAGACCCAGTACTTC. Its translation: CGSMAGREETQYF. The chain recombines TRBV21-1 with TRBJ2-5; the table assigns TRBD1, which was not confirmed against the DNA. TRBV21-1 is shown as a pseudogene. CDR3 size: 13 residues.

This clonotype was seen many times. V is TRBV27 and J is TRBJ2-7, with D possibly matching TRBD2 (6 bases). The CDR3 extends over 15 amino acids. V lost 4 bases and J lost 4, with 17 bases in between. Germline CDR1 and CDR2: MNHEY and SMNVEV (reference sequence). CDR3 in DNA: TGTGCCAGCAGTTCGACCGGGGGAGGTACTTACGAGCAGTACTTC. This translates into CASSSTGGGTYEQYF.

This clonotype showed up many times. This chain uses TRBV7-3 with TRBJ2-1, with TRBD1 matching 8 bases. With 3 bases clipped from V and 9 bases from J, the junction kept 4 bases outside the gene matches. Per germline, CDR1 SGHTA and CDR2 FQGTGA. CDR3 size: 13 residues. In DNA, the CDR3 is TGTGCCAGCAGCTTGGACAGGGCGACTGAGCAGTTCTTC. This codes for CASSLDRATEQFF.

This clonotype was observed at least ten times. The J gene is TRBJ2-5, the V gene TRBV12-3 or TRBV12-4; 9 bases are a match to TRBD1. V dropped 3 bases and J dropped 2; count of bases not matched to a gene: 10. The CDR3 contains 17 residues. CDR3 nucleotides: TGTGCCAGCAGTTTTTGGACAGGGGCTAAGGGACAAGAGACCCAGTACTTC. This codes for CASSFWTGAKGQETQYF.

This clonotype was counted many times. The CDR3 DNA is TGTGCCAGCAGCAAGGGGACCGGGGAGCTGTTTTTT. This encodes CASSKGTGELFF. The chain carries TRBV7-9 and TRBJ2-2; D perhaps matches TRBD1 (5 bases). With 5 bases removed from V and 5 bases from J, the gap between germline ends came to 6 bases. Per the germline V gene, CDR1 is SEHNR and CDR2 is FQNEAQ (reference sequence). The CDR3 spans 12 residues.

This clonotype was counted ten times or more. The CDR3, as DNA: TGTGCCAGCAGCTTAGGAGGGGGGGACGAGCAGTACTTC. This codes for CASSLGGGDEQYF. This chain uses TRBV7-3 with TRBJ2-7; TRBD2 is a possible D gene (7 bases). The CDR3 totals 13 residues. V gave up 2 bases and J gave up 5 bases, with 10 bases separating them. From germline, CDR1 is SGHTA and CDR2 FQGTGA.

This clonotype was recorded a few times. The rearrangement uses TRBV9 and TRBJ2-3; 9 positions match TRBD2. There are 15 residues in the CDR3. V gave up 2 bases and J gave up 10 bases; unmatched junction bases: 11. Germline-derived CDR1 and CDR2 are SGDLS and YYNGEE. The CDR3 bases are TGTGCCAGCAGCGTCAGCCAAATAGCGGGGGTTGCGCAGTATTTT. Residues: CASSVSQIAGVAQYF.

This clonotype came up many times. J is TRBJ2-7 and V is TRBV28; 8 bases agree with TRBD2. The CDR3 has 14 residues. The V gene end was trimmed by 3 bases and the J gene end by 4 bases; junction bases not matched to a gene: 5. Germline V CDR1 and CDR2: MDHEN, SYDVKM. The CDR3 protein is CASSLIGGEYEQYF. DNA of the CDR3: TGTGCCAGCAGTTTGATCGGGGGGGAGTACGAGCAGTACTTC.

In this sample, this clonotype turned up many times. The rearrangement links TRBV5-1 to TRBJ2-1; no definite D call. This CDR3 contains 12 residues. Germline CDR1 SGHRS, CDR2 YFSETQ. V shed 0 bases and J shed 9 bases, with 7 bases lying between them. CDR3 loop: CASSLEGFEQFF. In nucleotides, the CDR3 is TGCGCCAGCAGCTTGGAGGGTTTTGAGCAGTTCTTC.

In this sample, this clonotype turned up many times. The chain carries TRBV6-1 and TRBJ2-1, with TRBD2 matching 9 bases. The germline gives CDR1 MNHNS, CDR2 SASEGT. This CDR3 has 16 amino acids. The V segment lost 6 bases and the J segment 2 bases; nucleotides outside the gene matches: 8. This chain's CDR3 is CASREQAGGPYNEQFF. The CDR3 DNA reads as TGTGCCAGCAGAGAACAAGCGGGAGGACCCTACAATGAGCAGTTCTTC.

This clonotype was recorded a few times. V gene TRBV10-3 combines with J gene TRBJ2-3, with 8 nucleotides matching TRBD2. The germline CDR1 and CDR2 sequences are ENHRY and SYGVKD. This CDR3 is built from 15 residues. With 4 bases clipped from V and 0 bases from J, the junction kept 3 bases outside the gene matches. The CDR3 nucleotides are TGTGCCATCAGTGTTGAGCGGGGGAGCACAGATACGCAGTATTTT. Amino acids: CAISVERGSTDTQYF.